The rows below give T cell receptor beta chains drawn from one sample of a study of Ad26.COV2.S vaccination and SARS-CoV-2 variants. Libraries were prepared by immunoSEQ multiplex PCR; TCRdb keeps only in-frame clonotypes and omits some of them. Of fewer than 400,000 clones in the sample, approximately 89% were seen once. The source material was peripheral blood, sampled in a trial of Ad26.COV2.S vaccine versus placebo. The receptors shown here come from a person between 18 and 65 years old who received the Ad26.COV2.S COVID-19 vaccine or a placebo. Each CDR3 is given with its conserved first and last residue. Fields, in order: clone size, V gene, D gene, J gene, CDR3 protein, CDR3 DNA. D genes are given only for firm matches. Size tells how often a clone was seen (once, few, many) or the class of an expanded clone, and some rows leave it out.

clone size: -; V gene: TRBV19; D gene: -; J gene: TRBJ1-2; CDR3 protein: CASSPRSYGYTF; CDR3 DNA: TGTGCCAGTAGCCCGCGGAGCTATGGCTACACCTTC
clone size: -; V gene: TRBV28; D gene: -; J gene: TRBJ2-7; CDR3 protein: CASSSGWYEQYF; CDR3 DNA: TGTGCCAGCAGTTCGGGGTGGTACGAGCAGTACTTC
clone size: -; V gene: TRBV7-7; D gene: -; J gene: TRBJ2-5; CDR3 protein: CASSLNRAVEETQYF; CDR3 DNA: TGTGCTAGCAGTCTAAACAGGGCGGTAGAGGAGACCCAGTACTTC
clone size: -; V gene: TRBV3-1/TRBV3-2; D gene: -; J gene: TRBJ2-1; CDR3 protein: CASSPQRVRYEQFF; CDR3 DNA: TGTGCCAGCAGCCCCCAGCGGGTTAGGTATGAGCAGTTCTTC
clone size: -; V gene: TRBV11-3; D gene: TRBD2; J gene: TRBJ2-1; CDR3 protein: CASSLGLAGFGEQFF; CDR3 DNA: TGTGCCAGCAGCTTGGGACTAGCGGGTTTCGGTGAGCAGTTCTTC
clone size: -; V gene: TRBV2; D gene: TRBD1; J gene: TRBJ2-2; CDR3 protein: CASSEDRAIGELFF; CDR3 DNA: TGTGCCAGCAGTGAGGACAGGGCGATCGGGGAGCTGTTTTTT
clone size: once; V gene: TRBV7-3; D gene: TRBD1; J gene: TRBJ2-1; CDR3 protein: CASSFDRAWAYNEQFF; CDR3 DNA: TGTGCCAGCAGCTTTGACAGGGCGTGGGCCTACAATGAGCAGTTCTTC
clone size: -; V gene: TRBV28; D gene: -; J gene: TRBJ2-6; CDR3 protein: CASSSSSRGRANVLTF; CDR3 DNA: TGTGCCAGCAGTTCGTCATCTCGGGGTAGGGCCAACGTCCTGACTTTC
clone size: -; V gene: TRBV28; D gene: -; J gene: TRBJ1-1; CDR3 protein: CAGTLAGGGTEAFF; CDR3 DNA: TGTGCCGGCACCCTCGCGGGGGGAGGGACTGAAGCTTTCTTT
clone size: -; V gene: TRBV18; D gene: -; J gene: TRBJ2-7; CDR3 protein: CASSPIEGGYEQYF; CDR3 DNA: TGTGCCAGCTCACCGATAGAAGGGGGCTACGAGCAGTACTTC